A single T cell receptor beta chain is shown here with its context. The antigen remains unidentified. These data originate in a study of Ad26.COV2.S vaccination and SARS-CoV-2 variants. V dropped 3 bases and J dropped 9; count of bases not matched to a gene: 12. This CDR3 is built from 15 residues. CDR1 is LNHDA and CDR2 is SQIVND in the germline V gene (reference sequence). Regarding the study as a whole: Reportedly, spike-specific CD8+ and CD4+ T cell responses achieved substantial breadth once vaccination had taken place. Non-spike TCR breadth showed similarity between vaccine and placebo recipients. From the TCR breadth and depth analyses, total T cell responses may have been underestimated.

Sequencing was performed with immunoSEQ multiplex PCR; in TCRdb, only in-frame clones are kept and a portion is missing. The table lists about 350,000 clones, approximately 86% of them singletons. Sample treatment: over 15 received Ad26.COV2.S at low or high dose, single or two shots; 5 received placebo; per-sample allocation not given. Collection of the samples took place on day 63 after the first injection of vaccine or placebo. What was given as vaccine was an Ad26 vector encoding Wuhan-strain SARS-CoV-2 spike. Sequencing used peripheral blood, obtained in a trial of Ad26.COV2.S vaccine versus placebo. The receptor was derived from a person between 18 and 60 years old who received the Ad26.COV2.S COVID-19 vaccine or a placebo. This chain links TRBV19 with TRBJ2-7, with TRBD1 matching 9 bases. CDR3 region: CASSMAPGQGFAQYF. CDR3 coding DNA: TGTGCCAGTAGTATGGCCCCCGGACAGGGGTTCGCGCAGTACTTC.